A single sample gave rise to the 27 T cell receptor beta chains below, sequenced in a study of shared clonotypes between healthy human individuals. Produced via immunoSEQ multiplex PCR; TCRdb's table is partial and in-frame only. The sample lists about 530,000 clones, over 75% occurring once. Sequencing was done on a sample of PBMCs. These receptors all stem from a middle-aged woman in good health. Some clones in this sample may be carry-over from other donors' samples.

The chain couples TRBV2 to TRBJ2-7; 7 bases align to TRBD2. The germline gives CDR1 SNHLY, CDR2 FYNNEI. The CDR3 contains 14 residues. The V and J ends lost 8 bases and 5 bases, in that order; junction bases with no gene match: 12. The CDR3 here is CASETSPSANEQYF. CDR3 coding DNA: TGTGCCAGCGAGACTAGCCCCTCGGCCAACGAGCAGTACTTC.

V is TRBV6-4 and J is TRBJ2-1, with 7 bases matching TRBD2. CDR3 length: 15 residues. The V gene end was trimmed by 3 bases and the J gene end by 3 bases; junction bases not matched to a gene: 5. Germline values: CDR1 MRHNA, CDR2 SNTAGT. CDR3 DNA sequence: TGTGCCAGCAGTGATGGGCTAGCGGACTACAATGAGCAGTTCTTC. Its translation is CASSDGLADYNEQFF.

This clone has just one count. The V gene is TRBV28, the J gene TRBJ1-2; 8 nucleotides match TRBD1. From germline, CDR1 is MDHEN and CDR2 SYDVKM. This CDR3 has 13 amino acids. Losses at the gene ends were 6 bases for V and 4 bases for J; bases not matched to a gene: 4. This CDR3 reads CASSLDRAYGYTF. CDR3 nucleotides: TGTGCCAGCAGCCTGGACAGGGCCTATGGCTACACCTTC.

The chain carries TRBV28 and TRBJ1-1; D is uncertain. The CDR3 spans 12 residues. V was clipped by 6 bases and J by 4 bases, with 9 bases between them. Germline V gene lookup returns CDR1 MDHEN and CDR2 SYDVKM. The CDR3 nucleotides are TGTGCCAGCAGCCCACTGAGCACTGAAGCTTTCTTT. This gives the protein CASSPLSTEAFF.

J is TRBJ1-5 and V is TRBV10-3, with D unclear. The germline V gene encodes CDR1 ENHRY and CDR2 SYGVKD. The CDR3 runs to 14 residues. V dropped 8 bases and J dropped 0 bases, with 11 bases sitting between them. The CDR3 loop is CAIREEPSNQPQHF. The CDR3 DNA follows: TGTGCCATCCGGGAGGAACCTAGCAATCAGCCCCAGCATTTT.

This clone came up once. J is TRBJ2-5 and V is TRBV28, with TRBD2 as a possible D gene (6 bases). This CDR3 contains 13 residues. Looked up from germline, CDR1 is MDHEN and CDR2 is SYDVKM. V was shortened by 1 base and J by 5 bases, with 8 bases between the two germline ends. CDR3 region: CASSLLAAETQYF. As DNA, the CDR3 is TGTGCCAGCAGTTTATTAGCGGCGGAGACCCAGTACTTC. The entire variable domain, with the rest obtained from reference TRBV28 and TRBJ2-5, is as follows: DVKVTQSSRYLVKRTGEKVFLECVQDMDHENMFWYRQDPGLGLRLIYFSYDVKMKEKGDIPEGYSVSREKKERFSLILESASTNQTSMYLCASSLLAAETQYFGPGTRLLVL.

V usage is TRBV30 and J usage is TRBJ1-1; D gene unclear. The CDR3 has 14 amino acids. The V and J ends lost 0 bases and 4 bases respectively, with 12 bases between them. Germline CDR1 reads GTSNPN; CDR2 reads SVGIG (reference sequence). In DNA, the CDR3 is TGTGCCTGGAGTGTTTTGGGGAGAAGCACTGAAGCTTTCTTT. This codes for CAWSVLGRSTEAFF. Supplemented by reference TRBV30 and TRBJ1-1, the full variable domain reads SQTIHQWPATLVQPVGSPLSLECTVEGTSNPNLYWYRQAAGRGLQLLFYSVGIGQISSEVPQNLSASRPQDRQFILSSKKLLLSDSGFYLCAWSVLGRSTEAFFGQGTRLTVV.

This sequence joins TRBV19 and TRBJ2-2; possibly TRBD1 for D (6 bases). The CDR3 covers 14 residues. Germline V gives CDR1 LNHDA, CDR2 SQIVND (reference sequence). Deletions cut 9 bases from V and 4 bases from J, with 15 bases between. The CDR3 spells CASRGGQITGELFF. The CDR3 coding sequence is TGTGCCAGCCGGGGTGGACAGATCACCGGGGAGCTGTTTTTT.

The chain employs TRBV29-1 and TRBJ2-2, with 7 positions matching TRBD1. Germline-derived CDR1 and CDR2 are SQVTM and ANQGSEA. V shed 6 bases, J shed 2 bases, and the junction held 12 bases outside the gene matches. This CDR3 spans 16 amino acids. Here the CDR3 reads CSVMGTDYTNTGELFF. CDR3 sequence (DNA): TGCAGCGTGATGGGGACAGACTACACCAACACCGGGGAGCTGTTTTTT.

CDR3 DNA sequence: TGTGCCAGCGCAACAGGGACTCGGGAGCCCCAGCATTTT. Translation gives CASATGTREPQHF. The V gene is TRBV19, the J gene TRBJ1-5; a weak D match, TRBD1 (6 bases). Germline CDR1 is LNHDA and CDR2 is SQIVND (reference sequence). This CDR3 has 13 amino acids. Trimming removed 9 bases from V and 8 bases from J, with 17 bases in between.

This chain connects TRBV5-1 to TRBJ2-7; 15 bases align to TRBD2. Looked up from germline, CDR1 is SGHRS and CDR2 is YFSETQ. This CDR3 has 14 residues. Germline trimming cut 4 bases from V and 6 bases from J; bases unmatched to any gene: 2. The CDR3 DNA follows: TGCGCCAGCAGCCGGGGACTAGCGGGAGGCGAGCAGTACTTC. Protein: CASSRGLAGGEQYF.

This clone was counted a single time. The V gene is TRBV7-9, the J gene TRBJ2-2; D is unresolved. Trimming took off 5 bases at V and 0 bases at J, with 7 bases between the two ends. The CDR3 has 14 residues. The germline CDR1 and CDR2 sequences are SEHNR and FQNEAQ (reference sequence). The CDR3 bases are TGTGCCAGCAGCCACGACACGAACACCGGGGAGCTGTTTTTT. It is translated as CASSHDTNTGELFF. The entire variable domain, with the rest obtained from reference TRBV7-9 and TRBJ2-2, is as follows: DTGVSQNPRHKITKRGQNVTFRCDPISEHNRLYWYRQTLGQGPEFLTYFQNEAQLEKSRLLSDRFSAERPKGSFSTLEIQRTEQGDSAMYLCASSHDTNTGELFFGEGSRLTVL.

The chain carries TRBV30 and TRBJ1-1; 11 nucleotides line up with TRBD1. The J segment lost 7 bases and the V segment lost 5 bases, leaving 9 bases of the junction unmatched. Germline CDR1 and CDR2: GTSNPN and SVGIG (reference sequence). This CDR3 has 14 residues. For the CDR3, the DNA is TGTGCCTGGTCCCTTGGACAGGGGGCAGGTGAAGCTTTCTTT. It encodes CAWSLGQGAGEAFF.

This clone has only one observation. This chain links TRBV9 with TRBJ1-3, with D unresolved. The CDR3 consists of 14 residues. Germline CDR1 and CDR2: SGDLS and YYNGEE. The germline V and J ends were trimmed by 2 bases and 3 bases, with 9 bases remaining between them. This chain's CDR3 is CASSVTQDGNTIYF. CDR3 DNA: TGTGCCAGCAGCGTTACTCAGGATGGAAACACCATATATTTT.

The chain employs TRBV28 and TRBJ1-5, with D unclear. The CDR3 length is 15 residues. The V end was cut by 3 bases, the J end by 9 bases, with 18 bases between. The germline gives CDR1 MDHEN, CDR2 SYDVKM. The CDR3 DNA sequence: TGTGCCAGCAGTTTGCTTAGCAGTCCACCTGGGCCCCAGCATTTT. Amino acids: CASSLLSSPPGPQHF.

The chain couples TRBV7-9 to TRBJ1-6; TRBD1 is a possible D gene (5 bases). The CDR3 contains 14 residues. V was cut by 6 bases and J by 7 bases, with 13 bases left in between. Germline lookup yields CDR1 SEHNR and CDR2 FQNEAQ (reference sequence). The CDR3 DNA follows: TGTGCCAGCAGTAGGGACCCTCCCAATTCACCCCTCCACTTT. This sequence encodes CASSRDPPNSPLHF.

This chain uses TRBV25-1 with TRBJ2-7, with 7 bases identical to TRBD1. The CDR3 has 12 residues. J gave up 3 bases and V 7 bases, and 3 bases lay outside the gene matches. Germline-derived CDR1 and CDR2 are MGHDK and SYGVNS. CDR3 nucleotides: TGTGCCAGCAACAGGGGAGTCTACGAGCAGTACTTC. This translates into CASNRGVYEQYF.

The V and J genes are TRBV29-1 and TRBJ2-7; maybe TRBD2 (5 bases). Germline V lookup: CDR1 SQVTM, CDR2 ANQGSEA. This CDR3 is built from 12 residues. V was shortened by 3 bases and J by 1 base, with 7 bases between the two germline ends. Here the CDR3 reads CSVEGESYEQYF. CDR3 coding DNA: TGCAGCGTTGAGGGAGAGTCCTACGAGCAGTACTTC.

V gene TRBV5-1 combines with J gene TRBJ1-3; the D gene is possibly TRBD1 (5 bases). V lost 4 bases and J 3 bases, leaving 11 bases between the germline ends. This CDR3 comprises 14 residues. Germline loops: CDR1 SGHRS, CDR2 YFSETQ. The CDR3 reads CASSPGGFGNTIYF. CDR3 sequence (DNA): TGCGCCAGCAGCCCCGGGGGGTTTGGAAACACCATATATTTT.

The chain couples TRBV18 to TRBJ1-3; no clear D. Trimming cost V 3 bases and J 0 bases, with 18 bases left between them. From germline, CDR1 is KGHSH and CDR2 LQKENI. The CDR3 has 18 residues. Here the CDR3 DNA reads TGTGCCAGCTCACCGGGCTCTCCCGTACTCGGCTCTGGAAACACCATATATTTT. Translated: CASSPGSPVLGSGNTIYF.

The chain uses TRBV27 and TRBJ1-5; 8 bases agree with TRBD1. The length of the CDR3 is 14 residues. CDR1 MNHEY and CDR2 SMNVEV come from the germline V gene (reference sequence). Trimming removed 5 bases from V and 2 bases from J; junction bases left unmatched: 2. CDR3 in DNA: TGTGCCAGCAGTAAGGGACAGGGCAATCAGCCCCAGCATTTT. It is translated as CASSKGQGNQPQHF.

This clone was detected a few times. The CDR3, as DNA: TGTGCCAGCAGCGGGACAACGGCAGCGCGCTATGGCTACACCTTC. Translated, it gives CASSGTTAARYGYTF. The chain joins TRBV2 to TRBJ1-2, with D possibly matching TRBD1 (6 bases). The CDR3 is made up of 15 amino acids. The germline V gene encodes CDR1 SNHLY and CDR2 FYNNEI. V was pared by 6 bases and J by 4 bases, with 18 bases between.

This clone came up once. V usage is TRBV5-1 and J usage is TRBJ2-1, with unresolved D. Trimming took 8 bases from V and 6 from J, leaving 21 bases between them. This CDR3 is built from 15 residues. Germline CDR1 reads SGHRS; CDR2 reads YFSETQ. The CDR3 bases are TGCGCCAGTTTCGCCGGGCCCACTGGGTTCAATGAGCAGTTCTTC. Translated: CASFAGPTGFNEQFF.

This clone was detected many times. The gene calls are TRBV5-1 and TRBJ2-3, with 15 positions matching TRBD2. CDR3 length: 16 residues. With 3 bases clipped from V and 6 bases from J, the junction kept 5 bases outside the gene matches. Germline V CDR1 and CDR2: SGHRS, YFSETQ. The CDR3 nucleotides read TGCGCCAGCAGCTGGGGACTAGCGGGAGGTGACGATACGCAGTATTTT. This gives the protein CASSWGLAGGDDTQYF.

The table lists this clone with a few counts. The chain combines TRBV18 with TRBJ2-5; tentative D call: TRBD1 (6 bases). The J call may be wrong; the DNA end is better matched by TRBJ2-7. The CDR3 loop spans 15 amino acids. Germline lookup yields CDR1 KGHSH and CDR2 LQKENI. CDR3 nucleotide sequence: TGTGCCAGCTCACCATCCTCCCAGGGGACCTACGAGCAGTACTTC. Its protein product is CASSPSSQGTYEQYF.

The chain couples TRBV7-2 to TRBJ2-7; 9 bases are shared with TRBD2. In germline, CDR1 is SGHTA, CDR2 FQGNSA. There are 14 residues in the CDR3. J was trimmed by 6 bases and V by 4 bases; bases with no gene match: 7. The CDR3 bases are TGTGCCAGCAGCTCAGAGAGCGGGAGGAGCGAGCAGTACTTC. Amino acid sequence: CASSSESGRSEQYF.

This rearrangement joins TRBV2 to TRBJ1-2, with 8 positions matching TRBD1. The germline CDR1 and CDR2 sequences are SNHLY and FYNNEI. J was trimmed by 4 bases and V by 6 bases; bases with no gene match: 4. This CDR3 is built from 13 residues. In nucleotides, the CDR3 is TGTGCCAGCAGCCTGACAGGGGTCTATGGCTACACCTTC. Encoded protein: CASSLTGVYGYTF. The full variable domain, completed using reference TRBV2 and TRBJ1-2, is EPEVTQTPSHQVTQMGQEVILRCVPISNHLYFYWYRQILGQKVEFLVSFYNNEISEKSEIFDDQFSVERPDGSNFTLKIRSTKLEDSAMYFCASSLTGVYGYTFGSGTRLTVV.